This TCR beta chain was sequenced for a study of cytomegalovirus exposure and HLA in healthy donors. With 60 Vbeta and 13 Jbeta primers, the PCR was carried out. The protocol was immunoSEQ multiplex PCR, while the TCRdb copy is restricted to in-frame clones and leaves out a portion. Here the sample spans 150,000 to 200,000 clones, around 80% being singletons. Points from the study as a whole: Productive status was seen about 90% or about 30% of the time for most TCR beta V segments in an earlier analysis. Roughly even sequencing depth across donors was the assumption behind the presence/absence analyses. CMV serostatus was the sole immune exposure data available.

A note on this clone: Its target is not known.

The V and J ends lost 3 bases and 7 bases, in that order; junction bases with no gene match: 14. CDR3 length equals 16 residues. Per germline, CDR1 LNHNV and CDR2 YYDKDF (reference sequence). The sequenced sample was PBMCs. The chain uses TRBV15 and TRBJ2-7; 8 bases are a match to TRBD1. The TCR comes from a woman aged 25 to 39 in good health and CMV-seropositive. CDR3 DNA: TGTGCCACCAGCAGCTGGACAGGGCTTGGTCTCCTAGAGCAGTACTTC. This codes for CATSSWTGLGLLEQYF.